Reported below is one TCR beta chain. Antigen: not known. Primers for the PCR totalled 60 Vbeta and 13 Jbeta. Generated by immunoSEQ multiplex PCR, the TCRdb table keeps only in-frame clones and is missing some. Counted here are over 150,000 clones, 70% to 80% occurring once; the ten biggest clones make up about 3%. This CDR3 contains 16 residues. Germline V lookup: CDR1 SEHNR, CDR2 FQNEAQ (reference sequence). The J segment lost 3 bases and the V segment lost 0 bases, leaving 7 bases of the junction unmatched. These data originate in a study of cytomegalovirus exposure and HLA in healthy donors. Notes on the study in general: Later analysis suggested most CMV-associated TCR beta chains were HLA-restricted.

The rearrangement links TRBV7-9 to TRBJ2-7; TRBD1 matches at 8 bases. Sequences were obtained from PBMCs. This sequence was found in a male donor in good health and CMV-seronegative. The CDR3 region is CASSLAVQGAFYEQYF. The DNA for the CDR3 is TGTGCCAGCAGCTTAGCTGTCCAGGGGGCGTTCTACGAGCAGTACTTC.